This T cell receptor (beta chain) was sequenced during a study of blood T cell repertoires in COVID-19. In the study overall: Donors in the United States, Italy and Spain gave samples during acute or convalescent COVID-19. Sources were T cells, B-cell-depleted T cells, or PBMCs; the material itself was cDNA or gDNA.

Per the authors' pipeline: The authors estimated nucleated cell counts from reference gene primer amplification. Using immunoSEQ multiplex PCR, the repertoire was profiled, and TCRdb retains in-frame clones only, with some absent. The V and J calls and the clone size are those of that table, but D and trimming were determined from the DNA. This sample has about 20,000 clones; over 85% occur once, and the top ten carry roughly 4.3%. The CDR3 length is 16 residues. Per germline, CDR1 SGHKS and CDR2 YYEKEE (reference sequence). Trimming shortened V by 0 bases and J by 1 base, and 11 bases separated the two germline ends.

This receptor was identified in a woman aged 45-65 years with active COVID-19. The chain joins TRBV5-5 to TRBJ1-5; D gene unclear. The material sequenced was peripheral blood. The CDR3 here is CASSLEPVLSNQPQHF. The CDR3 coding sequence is TGTGCCAGCAGCTTGGAACCGGTACTAAGCAATCAGCCCCAGCATTTT.